This T cell receptor beta chain was obtained from a study of blood T cell repertoires in COVID-19. Looking at the study overall: Sources were T cells, B-cell-depleted T cells, or PBMCs; the material itself was cDNA or gDNA.

The germline V gene encodes CDR1 LNHDA and CDR2 SQIVND (reference sequence). V shed 2 bases and J 8 bases; nucleotides not matched to a gene: 9. The CDR3 runs to 15 residues. Source study methods: Estimation of nucleated cell counts was performed using reference gene primer amplification. This table comes from immunoSEQ multiplex PCR, and its TCRdb copy is limited to in-frame clones, with some not included. The DNA was the basis for D and trimming; V, J and clone size are from that table. The sample contains approximately 70,000 clones, nearly 80% of which appear only once. This clonotype was obtained from a woman aged 55-69 years with acute or convalescent COVID-19. V is TRBV19 and J is TRBJ2-1; 7 bases align to TRBD2. Sequenced: peripheral blood. CDR3 bases: TGTGCCAGTAGTATATGGGTCCGGGGGAGGGATGAGCAGTTCTTC. This sequence encodes CASSIWVRGRDEQFF. Full variable domain (remainder filled in from reference TRBV19 and TRBJ2-1): DGGITQSPKYLFRKEGQNVTLSCEQNLNHDAMYWYRQDPGQGLRLIYYSQIVNDFQKGDIAEGYSVSREKKESFPLTVTSAQKNPTAFYLCASSIWVRGRDEQFFGPGTRLTVL.